The clone carrying this T cell receptor delta chain appeared a few times. What it recognizes is unknown. Sequences come from RNA converted to cDNA by reverse transcription. CDR3 amplicons came from multiplex PCR with pooled V-gene forward and constant-region reverse primers. TCRdb re-called the multiplex PCR reads through CATT. The table lists roughly 25,000 delta-chain clones, approximately 32% of them singletons. This record comes from a study of Vδ1+ human thymocytes. The sorted cells were CD3+ Vdelta1+ Vdelta2- thymocytes from alphabeta-depleted thymus. Findings and limits, study-wide: Donors shared many TRG clonotypes but few TRD clonotypes. Thymic TRG and TRD repertoires appeared highly polyclonal, with Gaussian CDR3 length distributions. Unlike peripheral blood Vdelta1+ controls, thymic delta-chain sequences included around 21% Vdelta2 and few Vdelta3.

The CDR3 extends over 22 amino acids. From germline, CDR1 is TSWWSYY and CDR2 QGS. After removal of 2 bases from V and 1 base from J, the junction contained 23 bases not matched to a gene. The sample comprised Vdelta1+ gamma-delta thymocytes from the thymus. Subset: FACS-sorted CD3+ TCRalphabeta- TCRVdelta1+ TCRVdelta2- thymocytes. The chain uses TRDV1 and TRDJ1, with 9 bases fitting TRDD3. This receptor was taken from a boy under two years old who had congenital heart surgery. DNA for the CDR3: TGTGCTCTTGGGGAAGCCCATCCCCTGGGGATACGTGGTGGGGCCTGCACCGATAAACTCATCTTT. This encodes CALGEAHPLGIRGGACTDKLIF.